This T cell receptor beta chain was captured in a study of CD8+ T cells in alopecia areata (dated by TCRdb to between 2018 and 2020). Background for the entire study: The treated patients, all with moderate-to-severe alopecia areata, were enrolled in an open-label pilot trial of oral tofacitinib given at 5 to 10 mg twice daily. In both human patients and the C3H/HeJ mouse model, the study applied high-throughput TCRbeta sequencing to look at T cell clonal expansion in alopecia areata. RNA came from the PAXgene miRNA kit for fixed scalp, the miRNeasy kit for PBMCs, and the RNeasy kit for mouse skin. Clonality in the scalp was compared among normal scalp (n=4), patchy alopecia areata scalp (n=8), and alopecia totalis/universalis scalp (n=8). immunoSEQ multiplex PCR using 35 Vbeta forward primers and 13 Jbeta reverse primers was used to amplify TCRbeta CDR3 regions. Tofacitinib-treated patients had biopsies at baseline and at 4 and 24 weeks of treatment, with a later scalp biopsy in several patients. The SALT score, which quantifies the percentage of affected scalp surface area, was used to measure disease severity in treated patients. Tofacitinib was given for 6 to 18 months, followed by 6 months of follow-up off drug to assess delayed response and recurrence. On the human side, TCRbeta sequencing was run on scalp tissue and on sorted CD4+ and CD8+ peripheral blood T cells from healthy controls and from alopecia areata patients with either patchy or totalis/universalis disease. Overall results and qualifications from the work: Scalp clonality and the number of expanded CD8+ clones among the top 100 scalp clones were significantly decreased by tofacitinib. Resident alphabeta T cells in normal human skin are also sequenced, complicating scalp TCR repertoire analysis, unlike mouse skin dominated by gammadelta T cells. The treated cohort was small, with a single nonresponder, so links between baseline CD8+ expansion and response need larger studies. During tofacitinib treatment, many expanded lesional clones remained in scalp and blood, and this persistence may partly explain relapse after treatment is stopped. Compared with mice, TCR sequences shared between patients were less clear, possibly partly because of HLA diversity across the patient population. Compared with normal scalp, lesional scalp had higher clonality and more expanded CD8+ clones, particularly in alopecia totalis/universalis, a pattern that suggests antigenic drive.

Libraries were made using the immunoSEQ multiplex PCR assay. RNA was extracted from all samples and reverse transcribed into cDNA as template for TCR sequencing. First-strand cDNA was synthesized using SuperScript III with a 2:1 mix of oligo-dT and random hexamers. A synthetic immune receptor repertoire was used to assess amplification bias, and residual bias was removed computationally. As for the original processing: After raw reads were preprocessed to remove errors, the CDR3 was defined following IMGT conventions as running from the conserved cysteine to phenylalanine. Clonality was computed by normalizing Shannon entropy by log2 of the number of productive unique TCRs and subtracting the result from 1. Whether scalp clones were CD4 or CD8 was inferred by matching scalp TCRbeta sequences against CD4 and CD8 repertoires sorted from blood. TCRdb limited this immuneACCESS table to in-frame rearrangements with V and J called. A share of clones is missing; checked studies link under half to unresolved V genes, and the rest is unexplained. That table is the source of V, J and clone size, and D and trimming were worked out from the DNA. Present in this sample are 90,000 to 100,000 clones, approximately 66% of which were seen just once. Roughly 15% of the sample belongs to the ten largest clones.

Explained via the paper, the time point label denotes: 4 weeks on oral tofacitinib. In the paper's terms, the treatment or condition label means: oral pan-JAK inhibitor, 5-10 mg twice daily. From alopecia areata patients, peripheral blood was collected along with lesional scalp punch biopsies. PBMCs were separated by density centrifugation and stained for CD3, CD4 and CD8, after which CD4+ and CD8+ T cells were sorted on a FACSAria. The CDR3 spans 15 residues, from the cysteine through the phenylalanine. Solely the CDR3 DNA is kept, with 45 bases framed from the first base. Ends trimmed: V by 3 bases, J by 0 bases; bases unmatched to a gene: 2. Via the germline V gene, CDR1 is MGHRA and CDR2 YSYEKL. To note about this clone: Its target antigen remains unknown. No much larger clone exists at a distance of one base, and base qualities are not known.

The receptor was isolated from a human donor with alopecia areata. The specimen was CD8+ T cells sorted from blood, collected at week 4, from a patient treated with tofacitinib. The sequence links TRBV4-1 to TRBJ2-1; TRBD2 aligns with 7 central bases. The CDR3: CASSHGGGSYNEQFF. The base sequence is TGCGCCAGCAGCCATGGGGGGGGCTCCTACAATGAGCAGTTCTTC.